The 32 T cell receptor beta chains reported below all come from one sample, sequenced in a study of cytomegalovirus exposure and HLA in healthy donors. PCR was performed using 60 Vbeta and 13 Jbeta primers. Using immunoSEQ multiplex PCR, the repertoire was profiled, and TCRdb retains in-frame clones only, with some absent. The data show roughly 200,000 clones, just over 75% seen once. The source material was PBMCs. These TCRs come from a woman aged 55-70 years in good health and CMV-seropositive.

Many counts were recorded for this clone. V usage is TRBV29-1 and J usage is TRBJ2-3; 7 nucleotides align to TRBD2. The V segment lost 1 base and the J segment 1 base; nucleotides outside the gene matches: 8. The CDR3 spans 16 residues. Germline lookup yields CDR1 SQVTM and CDR2 ANQGSEA. CDR3 protein: CSVEGGGKLGTDTQYF. The CDR3 DNA follows: TGCAGCGTTGAAGGGGGGGGAAAATTGGGCACAGATACGCAGTATTTT.

Regarding this clone: The sample holds other DNA sequences that translate to the same CDR3. The chain uses TRBV7-9 and TRBJ1-5; D is unresolved. The CDR3 is 12 amino acids. V shed 5 bases and J shed 4 bases, with 6 bases lying between them. The germline V gene encodes CDR1 SEHNR and CDR2 FQNEAQ (reference sequence). CDR3 coding DNA: TGTGCCAGCAGCCCACTGAATCAGCCCCAGCATTTT. Residues: CASSPLNQPQHF.

The genes are TRBV7-9 and TRBJ2-7; D is unclear. The length of the CDR3 is 11 residues. V was trimmed by 4 bases and J by 4 bases, leaving 5 bases between them. Germline V gene sequence: CDR1 SEHNR, CDR2 FQNEAQ (reference sequence). This CDR3 reads CASSSLYEQYF. DNA for the CDR3: TGTGCCAGCAGCTCCCTATACGAGCAGTACTTC.

This chain connects TRBV27 to TRBJ2-7; D call uncertain. V lost 6 bases, J lost 3 bases, and 15 bases lay in between. Per germline, CDR1 MNHEY and CDR2 SMNVEV (reference sequence). This CDR3 has 14 residues. The CDR3 DNA is TGTGCCAGCAGCCCCGTTGGTTGGCACTACGAGCAGTACTTC. Protein sequence: CASSPVGWHYEQYF.

J is TRBJ1-2 and V is TRBV12-5; 10 bases align to TRBD1. J lost 8 bases, V lost 7 bases, and 7 bases had no gene match. CDR3 length equals 13 residues. Germline CDR1 reads LGHNT; CDR2 reads FRNRAP. CDR3 sequence reads: CASATRTGGGYTF. The CDR3 region has the DNA TGTGCTAGTGCCACTAGGACAGGGGGAGGCTACACCTTC.

This chain connects TRBV9 to TRBJ2-2; weak D call: TRBD1 (6 bases). The CDR3 is 14 amino acids. CDR1 SGDLS and CDR2 YYNGEE come from the germline V gene. Between the trimmed V and J ends, which lost 4 bases and 5 bases, there was a span of 12 bases. The DNA for the CDR3 is TGTGCCAGCAGCCTAACAGACAGGACCGGGGAGCTGTTTTTT. Encoded protein: CASSLTDRTGELFF.

This clone was recorded a few times. The chain links TRBV28 to TRBJ1-3; TRBD1 aligns across 7 bases. This CDR3 is 13 amino acids long. The germline CDR1 and CDR2 sequences are MDHEN and SYDVKM. V lost 1 base and J lost 8; bases outside the gene matches: 2. As DNA, the CDR3 is TGTGCCAGCAGTTTATCAGGGGGTTACACCATATATTTT. Its translation: CASSLSGGYTIYF.

Remarks on this clone: An end of the junction differs from the germline gene, which may be a read error. The DNA of the CDR3 is TGTTCCAGCAGCTTAGCGTGGAGAGGGCAGGATACTGAAGCTTTCTTT. Translation: CSSSLAWRGQDTEAFF. The chain joins TRBV7-9 to TRBJ1-1; D not certain. This CDR3 is built from 16 residues. Germline CDR1 and CDR2: SEHNR and FQNEAQ (reference sequence).

V usage is TRBV7-8 and J usage is TRBJ2-7, with D tentatively TRBD1 (6 bases). Deletions cut 4 bases from V and 0 bases from J, with 16 bases between. This CDR3 has 16 amino acids. CDR1 SGHVS and CDR2 FQNEAQ come from the germline V gene. Written as DNA, the CDR3 is TGTGCCAGCAGCTCAAAGGGGCCAGGGGACTCCTACGAGCAGTACTTC. It is translated as CASSSKGPGDSYEQYF.

V is TRBV7-6 and J is TRBJ1-1; 7 bases are a match to TRBD1. The CDR3 has 15 residues. Germline CDR1 reads SGHVS; CDR2 reads FNYEAQ. Losses at the gene ends were 4 bases for V and 7 bases for J; bases not matched to a gene: 12. The CDR3 spells CASSSAGTQGVEAFF. DNA of the CDR3: TGTGCCAGCAGCTCGGCCGGGACCCAGGGGGTTGAAGCTTTCTTT. The full variable domain, with the rest looked up from reference TRBV7-6 and TRBJ1-1, is GAGVSQSPRYKVTKRGQDVALRCDPISGHVSLYWYRQALGQGPEFLTYFNYEAQQDKSGLPNDRFSAERPEGSISTLTIQRTEQRDSAMYRCASSSAGTQGVEAFFGQGTRLTVV.

With regard to this clone: At one boundary the junction diverges from the germline segment, which might be a read error. This chain connects TRBV7-9 to TRBJ2-5; possible D gene TRBD2, 5 bases. Germline V lookup: CDR1 SEHNR, CDR2 FQNEAQ (reference sequence). The CDR3 spans 12 residues. The chain's CDR3 is CSSDGNGETQYF. The CDR3 nucleotides read TGTTCCAGCGACGGGAATGGGGAGACCCAGTACTTC. Supplemented by reference TRBV7-9 and TRBJ2-5, the full variable domain reads DTGVSQNPRHKITKRGQNVTFRCDPISEHNRLYWYRQTLGQGPEFLTYFQNEAQLEKSRLLSDRFSAERPKGSFSTLEIQRTEQGDSAMYLCSSDGNGETQYFGPGTRLLVL.

The gene calls are TRBV7-9 and TRBJ2-7, with TRBD1 matching 9 bases. Germline CDR1 is SEHNR and CDR2 is FQNEAQ (reference sequence). Germline trimming cut 1 base from V and 4 bases from J; bases unmatched to any gene: 11. CDR3 length: 17 residues. The CDR3 sequence: CASSLGFRQGEWYEQYF. CDR3 in DNA: TGTGCCAGCAGCTTAGGCTTCCGACAGGGGGAATGGTACGAGCAGTACTTC.

The chain recombines TRBV6-5 with TRBJ1-1, with TRBD1 as a possible D gene (5 bases). Germline V gives CDR1 MNHEY, CDR2 SVGAGI. The CDR3 totals 15 residues. V shed 2 bases and J shed 1 base, with 11 bases lying between them. The CDR3 reads CASSYPQGGNTEAFF. In DNA form, the CDR3 reads TGTGCCAGCAGTTACCCCCAGGGCGGGAACACTGAAGCTTTCTTT.

V gene TRBV9 combines with J gene TRBJ2-3; 7 bases match TRBD2. The V segment lost 3 bases and the J segment 3 bases; nucleotides outside the gene matches: 7. CDR1 is SGDLS and CDR2 is YYNGEE in the germline V gene. The CDR3 is 15 amino acids. CDR3 residues: CASSGLGLRTDTQYF. CDR3 sequence (DNA): TGTGCCAGCAGCGGCCTGGGACTAAGAACAGATACGCAGTATTTT.

The CDR3 sequence is CASNRQGAYEKLFF. CDR3 nucleotide sequence: TGTGCCAGCAATAGACAGGGGGCGTATGAAAAACTGTTTTTT. V gene TRBV28 combines with J gene TRBJ1-4; 10 bases map to TRBD1. The CDR3 runs to 14 residues. The V segment lost 7 bases and the J segment 6 bases; nucleotides outside the gene matches: 5. Germline-derived CDR1 and CDR2 are MDHEN and SYDVKM.

The rearrangement links TRBV5-6 to TRBJ2-3; no firm D call. Between the trimmed V and J ends, which lost 0 bases and 4 bases, there was a span of 9 bases. Germline CDR1 is SGHDT and CDR2 is YYEEEE. The CDR3 extends over 14 amino acids. This CDR3 reads CASSLAHSPDTQYF. In DNA, the CDR3 is TGTGCCAGCAGCTTGGCCCACTCCCCAGATACGCAGTATTTT. Combining the CDR3 with reference TRBV5-6 and TRBJ2-3 gives the whole variable domain DAGVTQSPTHLIKTRGQQVTLRCSPKSGHDTVSWYQQALGQGPQFIFQYYEEEERQRGNFPDRFSGHQFPNYSSELNVNALLLGDSALYLCASSLAHSPDTQYFGPGTRLTVL.

This chain links TRBV7-2 with TRBJ1-5, with TRBD1 identical over 7 bases. The germline CDR1 and CDR2 sequences are SGHTA and FQGNSA. The CDR3 contains 18 residues. This CDR3 reads CAPLQGVRSKRGNQPQHF. The DNA of the CDR3 is TGTGCGCCCCTCCAGGGGGTCAGGAGTAAAAGGGGGAATCAGCCCCAGCATTTT. The full variable domain, rest sourced from reference TRBV7-2 and TRBJ1-5, is GAGVSQSPSNKVTEKGKDVELRCDPISGHTALYWYRQSLGQGLEFLIYFQGNSAPDKSGLPSDRFSAERTGGSVSTLTIQRTQQEDSAVYLCAPLQGVRSKRGNQPQHFGDGTRLSIL.

The rearrangement links TRBV5-1 to TRBJ2-3; 7 bases align to TRBD1. Germline loops: CDR1 SGHRS, CDR2 YFSETQ. This CDR3 is built from 15 residues. With V trimmed by 0 bases and J by 8 bases, 9 bases remained unmatched. The CDR3 protein is CASSLGDSPRGTQYF. CDR3 DNA: TGCGCCAGCAGCTTGGGGGACAGTCCGAGGGGTACGCAGTATTTT.

The rearrangement joins TRBV28 to TRBJ2-3; TRBD2 aligns across 14 bases. V lost 5 bases, J lost 4 bases, and 5 bases stayed unmatched. Germline lookup yields CDR1 MDHEN and CDR2 SYDVKM. The length of the CDR3 is 16 residues. For the CDR3, the DNA is TGTGCCAGCAGTCCCTGGACTAGCGGGGGGTCAGATACGCAGTATTTT. Its protein product is CASSPWTSGGSDTQYF.

The rearrangement joins TRBV10-2 to TRBJ1-5; tentatively, D is TRBD1 (6 bases). The CDR3 is 14 residues long. Germline assignment: CDR1 WSHSY and CDR2 SAAADI. V lost 6 bases to trimming and J lost 7 bases, with 16 bases between them. The CDR3 DNA is TGCGCCAGCAGCCTGGACAGATTGGAACAGCCCCAGCATTTT. Translation: CASSLDRLEQPQHF.

Comment on this clone: The sample holds other DNA sequences that translate to the same CDR3. The rearrangement uses TRBV5-6 and TRBJ2-1, with D maybe TRBD1 (6 bases). This CDR3 contains 13 residues. The germline V gene encodes CDR1 SGHDT and CDR2 YYEEEE. V was shortened by 4 bases and J by 7 bases, with 12 bases between the two germline ends. The CDR3 sequence is CASSLQGINEQFF. The CDR3 region has the DNA TGTGCCAGCAGCCTACAGGGAATAAATGAGCAGTTCTTC.

This chain links TRBV2 with TRBJ2-7; D gene ambiguous. Germline CDR1 and CDR2: SNHLY and FYNNEI. CDR3 length: 15 amino acids. Trimming removed 2 bases at V and 0 bases at J, with 11 bases between. DNA of the CDR3: TGTGCCAGCAGTGAAACCCGAAGGAGCTCCTACGAGCAGTACTTC. This codes for CASSETRRSSYEQYF.

This clone was seen a handful of times. The chain couples TRBV5-6 to TRBJ2-7; D is uncertain. CDR1 and CDR2 (germline): SGHDT, YYEEEE. Trimming took off 3 bases at V and 2 bases at J, with 6 bases between the two ends. The CDR3 is 12 amino acids. CDR3 residues: CASSSGPYEQYF. The CDR3 DNA follows: TGTGCCAGCAGCTCCGGTCCCTACGAGCAGTACTTC.

The chain recombines TRBV15 with TRBJ2-1; 8 bases match TRBD2. The CDR3 length is 14 residues. Germline trimming cut 1 base from V and 9 bases from J; bases unmatched to any gene: 5. The germline V gene encodes CDR1 LNHNV and CDR2 YYDKDF (reference sequence). The chain's CDR3 is CATSRASGSSEQFF. CDR3 bases: TGTGCCACCAGCAGAGCAAGCGGGAGTAGTGAGCAGTTCTTC.

The chain employs TRBV5-6 and TRBJ1-3, with a tentative D call TRBD1 (5 bases). The V gene lost 0 bases and the J gene lost 3 bases, with 10 bases spanning the gap. The CDR3 runs to 15 residues. Looked up from germline, CDR1 is SGHDT and CDR2 is YYEEEE. The CDR3 loop is CASSLVGDSGNTIYF. The CDR3 coding sequence is TGTGCCAGCAGCTTGGTGGGTGACAGTGGAAACACCATATATTTT.

Regarding this clone: This sample includes further DNA sequences coding for the same CDR3. The chain employs TRBV6-5 and TRBJ1-2; 10 positions agree with TRBD1. The CDR3 contains 14 residues. The trim removed 6 bases at V and 2 bases at J, leaving 3 bases unmatched. Looked up from germline, CDR1 is MNHEY and CDR2 is SVGAGI. In nucleotides, the CDR3 is TGTGCCAGCAGGACAGGGGGCTTGAACTATGGCTACACCTTC. As protein: CASRTGGLNYGYTF.

The V call is TRBV18, the J call TRBJ1-6, with TRBD1 as a possible D gene (6 bases). The CDR3 sequence is 17 residues long. Germline lookup yields CDR1 KGHSH and CDR2 LQKENI. V lost 3 bases to trimming and J lost 6 bases, with 18 bases between them. CDR3 region: CASSPMGPGQANSPLHF. CDR3 sequence (DNA): TGTGCCAGCTCACCCATGGGCCCGGGACAAGCTAATTCACCCCTCCACTTT. Combining the CDR3 with reference TRBV18 and TRBJ1-6 gives the whole variable domain NAGVMQNPRHLVRRRGQEARLRCSPMKGHSHVYWYRQLPEEGLKFMVYLQKENIIDESGMPKERFSAEFPKEGPSILRIQQVVRGDSAAYFCASSPMGPGQANSPLHFGNGTRLTVT.

The chain employs TRBV4-3 and TRBJ2-5; TRBD1 is a possible D gene (6 bases). The closer fit of TRBJ2-7 to the DNA end suggests the J call may be wrong. Germline assignment: CDR1 LGHNA and CDR2 YSLEER. The CDR3 extends over 16 amino acids. For the CDR3, the DNA is TGCGCCAGCAGCCAACAATGGGCCGGGGACACCTACGAGCAGTACTTC. This gives the protein CASSQQWAGDTYEQYF.

This chain links TRBV4-3 with TRBJ2-3; weak D call: TRBD1 (6 bases). V lost 1 base to trimming and J lost 2 bases, with 13 bases between them. The CDR3 consists of 16 residues. CDR1 and CDR2 from the germline V gene are LGHNA and YSLEER. In nucleotides, the CDR3 is TGCGCCAGCAGCCAAGGGGGGCCCCACCTCACAGATACGCAGTATTTT. It codes for CASSQGGPHLTDTQYF.

With regard to this clone: The junction does not match germline at one end; this may be a read error. Here the CDR3 reads CASSIYNSQYF. The DNA for the CDR3 is TGTGCCAGCAGTATCTATAACAGTCAGTACTTC. This chain joins TRBV7-2 and TRBJ2-4; unclear D gene. Germline values: CDR1 SGHTA, CDR2 FQGNSA. CDR3 length equals 11 residues.

The chain uses TRBV5-8 and TRBJ2-1; 16 positions match TRBD2. V shed 3 bases and J 9 bases; nucleotides not matched to a gene: 15. The CDR3 sequence is 19 residues long. Germline V gene data show CDR1 as SGHTS and CDR2 as YDEGEE. The CDR3 coding sequence is TGTGCCAGCAGCTCACCAGGGACTAGCGGGAGGGCTGTTTATGGTGAGCAGTTCTTC. Translated, it gives CASSSPGTSGRAVYGEQFF.

In nucleotides, the CDR3 is TGCGCCAGCAGCCCCCGGACTAGCGGGGACCCCTACGAGCAGTACTTC. Translated: CASSPRTSGDPYEQYF. The chain recombines TRBV5-1 with TRBJ2-7, with 12 bases fitting TRBD2. The CDR3 consists of 16 residues. Germline values: CDR1 SGHRS, CDR2 YFSETQ. V shed 4 bases and J 2 bases; nucleotides not matched to a gene: 7.